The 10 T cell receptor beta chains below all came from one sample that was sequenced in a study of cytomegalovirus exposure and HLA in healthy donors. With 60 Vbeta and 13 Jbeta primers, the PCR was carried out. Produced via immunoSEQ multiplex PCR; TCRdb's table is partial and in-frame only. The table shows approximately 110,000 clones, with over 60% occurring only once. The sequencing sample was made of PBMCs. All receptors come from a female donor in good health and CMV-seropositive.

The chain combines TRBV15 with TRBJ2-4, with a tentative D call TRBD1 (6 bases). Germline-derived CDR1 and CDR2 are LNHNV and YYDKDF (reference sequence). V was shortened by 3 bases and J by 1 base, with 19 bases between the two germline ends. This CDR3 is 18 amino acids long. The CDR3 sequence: CATSRTQDSQWAKNIQYF. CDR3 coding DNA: TGTGCCACCAGCAGGACCCAGGACAGCCAGTGGGCCAAAAACATTCAGTACTTC.

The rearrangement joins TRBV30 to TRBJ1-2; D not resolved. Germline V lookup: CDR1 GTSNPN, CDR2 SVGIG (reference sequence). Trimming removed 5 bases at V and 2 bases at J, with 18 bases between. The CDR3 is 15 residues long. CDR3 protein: CAWGFNADTNYGYTF. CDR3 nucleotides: TGTGCCTGGGGCTTCAATGCAGACACGAACTATGGCTACACCTTC.

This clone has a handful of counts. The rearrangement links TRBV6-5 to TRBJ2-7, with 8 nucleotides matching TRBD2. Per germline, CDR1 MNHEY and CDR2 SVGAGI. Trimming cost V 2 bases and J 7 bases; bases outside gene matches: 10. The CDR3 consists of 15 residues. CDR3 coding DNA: TGTGCCAGCAGTTACGTGCCGGGAGGGCCGGGGGAGCAGTACTTC. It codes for CASSYVPGGPGEQYF.

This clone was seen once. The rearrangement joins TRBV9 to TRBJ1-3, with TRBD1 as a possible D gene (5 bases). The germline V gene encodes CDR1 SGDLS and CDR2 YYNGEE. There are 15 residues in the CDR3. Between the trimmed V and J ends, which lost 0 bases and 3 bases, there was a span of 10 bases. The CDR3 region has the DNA TGTGCCAGCAGCGTAGTTGCGGGGCTTGGAAACACCATATATTTT. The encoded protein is CASSVVAGLGNTIYF.

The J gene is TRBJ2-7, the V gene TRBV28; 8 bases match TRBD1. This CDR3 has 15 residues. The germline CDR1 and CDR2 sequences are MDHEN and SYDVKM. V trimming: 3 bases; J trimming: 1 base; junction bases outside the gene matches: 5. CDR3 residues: CASSLGQAHSYEQYF. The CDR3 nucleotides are TGTGCCAGCAGTTTGGGACAGGCCCATTCCTACGAGCAGTACTTC.

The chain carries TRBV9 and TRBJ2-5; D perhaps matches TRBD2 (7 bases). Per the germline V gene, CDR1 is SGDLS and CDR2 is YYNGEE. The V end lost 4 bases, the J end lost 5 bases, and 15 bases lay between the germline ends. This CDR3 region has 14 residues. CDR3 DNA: TGTGCCAGCAGCAAAGGGGGGGGCTCGGAGACCCAGTACTTC. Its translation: CASSKGGGSETQYF.

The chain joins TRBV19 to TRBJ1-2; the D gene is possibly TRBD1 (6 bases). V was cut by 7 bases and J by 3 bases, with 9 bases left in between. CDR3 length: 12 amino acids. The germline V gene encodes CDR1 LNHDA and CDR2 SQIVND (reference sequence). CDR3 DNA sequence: TGTGCCAGTATCAAGGGGGACTATGGCTACACCTTC. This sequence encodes CASIKGDYGYTF.

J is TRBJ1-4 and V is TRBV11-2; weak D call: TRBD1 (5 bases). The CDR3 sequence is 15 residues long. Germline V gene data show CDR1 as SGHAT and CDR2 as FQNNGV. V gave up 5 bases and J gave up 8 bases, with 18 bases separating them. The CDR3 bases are TGTGCCAGCAGCCCCTTGAGGCAGGGAGGAGAAAAACTGTTTTTT. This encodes CASSPLRQGGEKLFF.

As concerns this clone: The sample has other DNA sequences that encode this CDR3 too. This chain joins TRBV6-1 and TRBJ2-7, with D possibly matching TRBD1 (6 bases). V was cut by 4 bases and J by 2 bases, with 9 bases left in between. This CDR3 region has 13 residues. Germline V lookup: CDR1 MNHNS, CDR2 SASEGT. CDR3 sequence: CASSGHRAYEQYF. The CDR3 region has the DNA TGTGCCAGCAGTGGACACAGGGCCTACGAGCAGTACTTC.

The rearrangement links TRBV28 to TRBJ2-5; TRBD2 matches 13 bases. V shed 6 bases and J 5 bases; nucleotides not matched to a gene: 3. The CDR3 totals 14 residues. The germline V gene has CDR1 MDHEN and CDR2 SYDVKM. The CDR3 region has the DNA TGTGCCAGCAGCCAACTAGCGGGAGGGGAGACCCAGTACTTC. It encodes CASSQLAGGETQYF.